A single sample gave rise to the 21 T cell receptor beta chains below, sequenced in a study of T cell repertoires in cytomegalovirus infection. No antigen is known for these receptors. TCRdb fed the reads into MiXCR, producing one record per CDR3 protein. The table includes nearly 70,000 distinct CDR3 sequences, 22% detected once. The sample taken for sequencing was PBMCs, sequenced either directly or after in vitro stimulation (not recorded which). The receptor source for this set is a human donor in good health (CMV status not recorded). Some clones in this sample may be carry-over from other donors' samples.

This chain links TRBV30 with TRBJ2-7, with D perhaps TRBD2 (5 bases). With 5 bases removed from V and 6 bases from J, the gap between germline ends came to 17 bases. The length of the CDR3 is 13 residues. The germline V gene encodes CDR1 GTSNPN and CDR2 SVGIG (reference sequence). CDR3 nucleotides: TGTGCCTGGGCCCGGGGTAGCATCGGCGAGCAGTACGTC. Translating it yields CAWARGSIGEQYV.

The CDR3 bases are TGTGCCAGCAGCCAAAGGGGGCACCAAGAGACCCAGTACTTC. Protein sequence: CASSQRGHQETQYF. V gene TRBV7-9 combines with J gene TRBJ2-5; TRBD1 matches 7 bases. The J segment lost 0 bases and the V segment lost 5 bases, leaving 3 bases of the junction unmatched. The CDR3 runs to 14 residues. The V gene's germline CDR1 is SEHNR and CDR2 FQNEAQ (reference sequence).

This chain links TRBV6-5 with TRBJ1-1, with D possibly being TRBD1 (6 bases). The V and J ends lost 2 bases and 3 bases respectively, with 13 bases between them. Germline V gene data show CDR1 as MNHEY and CDR2 as SVGAGI. The CDR3 runs 15 residues. The CDR3 is CASSYAGAGDTEAFF. CDR3 DNA: TGTGCCAGCAGTTACGCGGGGGCTGGGGACACTGAAGCTTTCTTT.

This clonotype was seen many times. This chain connects TRBV7-8 to TRBJ1-3; D unclear. The CDR3 length is 13 residues. V lost 4 bases to trimming and J lost 3 bases, with 7 bases between them. Germline V gene lookup returns CDR1 SGHVS and CDR2 FQNEAQ. Here the CDR3 reads CASSSLFGNTIYF. In nucleotides, the CDR3 is TGTGCCAGCAGCTCCCTCTTTGGAAACACCATATATTTT.

CDR3 sequence (DNA): TGTGCCAGCAGGGGCTCGGCTGGGGCCAACGTCCTGACTTTC. As protein: CASRGSAGANVLTF. The V and J genes are TRBV12-3 or TRBV12-4 and TRBJ2-6; D remains unclear. V shed 6 bases and J shed 2 bases, with 8 bases lying between them. The CDR3 runs 14 residues.

This clonotype has ten or more counts. This rearrangement joins TRBV27 to TRBJ2-1; D is perhaps TRBD1 (5 bases). The CDR3 contains 13 residues. V shed 3 bases and J shed 4 bases, with 7 bases lying between them. Germline lookup yields CDR1 MNHEY and CDR2 SMNVEV (reference sequence). CDR3 amino acids: CASSFGAYNEQFF. The DNA of the CDR3 is TGTGCCAGCAGTTTTGGGGCTTACAATGAGCAGTTCTTC.

This clonotype appeared many times. V and J are TRBV7-2 and TRBJ2-2; 8 nucleotides match TRBD1. Germline CDR1 SGHTA, CDR2 FQGNSA. The CDR3 has 17 residues. J gave up 6 bases and V 2 bases, and 11 bases lay outside the gene matches. The CDR3 sequence is CASSLSNRQGSAGELFF. As DNA, the CDR3 is TGTGCCAGCAGCTTATCCAATCGACAGGGGTCGGCCGGGGAGCTGTTTTTT.

This clonotype was picked up a small number of times. V gene TRBV6-6 combines with J gene TRBJ2-5; tentative D call: TRBD1 (5 bases). Trimming removed 0 bases from V and 5 bases from J, with 16 bases in between. The CDR3 length is 16 residues. Germline V gene data show CDR1 as MNHNY and CDR2 as SVGAGI (reference sequence). DNA for the CDR3: TGTGCCAGCAGTTACTCGATTCAGGGTGGCGGCGAGACCCAGTACTTC. Translating it yields CASSYSIQGGGETQYF.

The rearrangement links TRBV7-2 to TRBJ2-7, with 7 bases that match TRBD1. The junction had 1 base not matched to a gene; V was cut back by 2 bases and J by 6 bases. The CDR3 is 12 residues long. CDR1 is SGHTA, CDR2 FQGNSA, per germline. This CDR3 reads CASSLWTGEQYV. The CDR3 DNA reads as TGTGCCAGCAGCTTATGGACAGGCGAGCAGTACGTC.

The rearrangement joins TRBV2 to TRBJ2-1; D tentatively fits TRBD1 or TRBD2 (5 bases each). The V end was cut by 3 bases, the J end by 0 bases, with 15 bases between. In germline, CDR1 is SNHLY, CDR2 FYNNEI. The CDR3 length is 17 residues. The CDR3 loop reads CASSDRGAVSSYNEQFF. CDR3 DNA: TGTGCCAGCAGTGATAGGGGAGCGGTGAGCTCCTACAATGAGCAGTTCTTC.

Only a few counts were recorded for this clonotype. This chain joins TRBV7-2 and TRBJ2-5, with D uncertain. V lost 2 bases, J lost 4 bases, and 5 bases lay in between. CDR3 length: 12 residues. In germline, CDR1 is SGHTA, CDR2 FQGNSA. CDR3 DNA sequence: TGTGCCAGCAGCTTACTGTCAGAGACCCAGTACTTC. Amino acids: CASSLLSETQYF.

V gene TRBV20-1 combines with J gene TRBJ1-3; D remains ambiguous. The germline V gene has CDR1 DFQATT and CDR2 SNEGSKA (reference sequence). CDR3 size: 18 residues. Between the trimmed V and J ends, which lost 3 bases and 0 bases, there was a span of 21 bases. DNA of the CDR3: TGCAGTGCTAGTTTCCCCCTAGGCCGATCAATCTCTGGAAACACCATATATTTT. It encodes CSASFPLGRSISGNTIYF.

The CDR3 reads CAISEHQGGGNQPQHF. CDR3 sequence (DNA): TGTGCCATCAGTGAGCATCAGGGAGGTGGCAATCAGCCCCAGCATTTT. V is TRBV10-3 and J is TRBJ1-5, with D possibly matching TRBD1 (5 bases). V shed 2 bases and J shed 2 bases, with 13 bases lying between them. The CDR3 totals 16 residues. Germline V gene data show CDR1 as ENHRY and CDR2 as SYGVKD.

A few counts support this clonotype. The chain has TRBV30 and TRBJ2-7; D unclear. Trimming shortened V by 3 bases and J by 0 bases, and 9 bases separated the two germline ends. The CDR3 covers 13 residues. Germline CDR1 GTSNPN, CDR2 SVGIG (reference sequence). CDR3 amino acids: CAWSGASSYEQYF. Here the CDR3 DNA reads TGTGCCTGGAGCGGAGCAAGCTCCTACGAGCAGTACTTC.

The chain employs TRBV2 and TRBJ2-1; 10 bases align to TRBD2. Germline V gene data show CDR1 as SNHLY and CDR2 as FYNNEI. The CDR3 loop spans 15 amino acids. V trimming: 4 bases; J trimming: 4 bases; junction bases outside the gene matches: 4. CDR3 DNA: TGTGCCAGCAGTGGATCAGCGGGAGGGTACAATGAGCAGTTCTTC. It encodes CASSGSAGGYNEQFF.

This chain connects TRBV2 to TRBJ2-7; TRBD2 aligns across 8 bases. The trim removed 7 bases at V and 0 bases at J, leaving 8 bases unmatched. There are 15 residues in the CDR3. CDR1 and CDR2 (germline): SNHLY, FYNNEI. CDR3 amino acids: CASTRASGFSYEQYF. DNA of the CDR3: TGTGCCAGCACGCGGGCTAGCGGGTTCTCCTACGAGCAGTACTTC.

This chain links TRBV5-1 with TRBJ2-7; possibly TRBD1 or TRBD2 for D (5 bases each). The CDR3 length is 15 residues. Germline assignment: CDR1 SGHRS and CDR2 YFSETQ. V was cut by 3 bases and J by 0 bases, with 13 bases left in between. CDR3 sequence reads: CASSSGTLSSYEQYV. The CDR3 DNA follows: TGCGCCAGCAGCTCCGGGACCCTTAGCTCCTACGAGCAGTACGTC.

J is TRBJ2-5 and V is TRBV5-1; maybe TRBD2 (5 bases). V gave up 3 bases and J gave up 5 bases, with 17 bases separating them. This CDR3 comprises 15 residues. In germline, CDR1 is SGHRS, CDR2 YFSETQ. Here the CDR3 DNA reads TGCGCCAGCAGCTCGACGACTGCGACGGGGGAGACCCAGTACTTC. Its translation is CASSSTTATGETQYF.

About this clonotype itself: A much larger clonotype is one base distant, so this may be a read error. Lacking the conserved final phenylalanine or tryptophan, this CDR3 likely reflects a read error. CDR3 in amino acids: CASSPNQGDTQYL. The CDR3 bases are TGTGCCAGCAGCCCGAATCAAGGAGATACGCAGTATCTT. The genes are TRBV7-2 and TRBJ2-3, with unresolved D. V was trimmed by 5 bases and J by 5 bases, leaving 11 bases between them. Germline V gene sequence: CDR1 SGHTA, CDR2 FQGNSA. The CDR3 loop spans 13 amino acids.

This clonotype has a handful of counts. CDR3 loop: CASRDYSSGANVLTF. The CDR3 DNA sequence: TGTGCCAGCAGGGACTACAGCTCTGGGGCCAACGTCCTGACTTTC. J is TRBJ2-6 and V is TRBV2; tentatively, D is TRBD2 (6 bases). CDR3 length: 15 residues. V lost 6 bases and J 0 bases, leaving 9 bases between the germline ends. Per the germline V gene, CDR1 is SNHLY and CDR2 is FYNNEI.

This clonotype has a handful of counts. The V gene is TRBV19, the J gene TRBJ2-7; tentatively, D is TRBD1 (7 bases). Trimming shortened V by 5 bases and J by 1 base, and 12 bases separated the two germline ends. CDR1 is LNHDA, CDR2 SQIVND, per germline (reference sequence). The CDR3 length is 14 residues. The CDR3 spells CASSGGTESYEQYF. CDR3 nucleotides: TGTGCCAGTAGTGGAGGGACAGAATCCTACGAGCAGTACTTC.